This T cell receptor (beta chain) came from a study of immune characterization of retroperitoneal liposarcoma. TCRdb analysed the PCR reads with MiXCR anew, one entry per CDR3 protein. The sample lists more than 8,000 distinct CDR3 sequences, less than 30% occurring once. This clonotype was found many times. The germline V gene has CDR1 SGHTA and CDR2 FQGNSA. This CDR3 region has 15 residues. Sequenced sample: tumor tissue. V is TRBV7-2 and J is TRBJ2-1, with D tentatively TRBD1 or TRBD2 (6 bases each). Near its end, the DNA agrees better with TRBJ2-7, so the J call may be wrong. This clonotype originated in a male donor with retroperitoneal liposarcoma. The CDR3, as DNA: TGTGCCAGCAGCTTAGATACAGGGAGGTTCAATGAGCAGTACTTC. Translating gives CASSLDTGRFNEQYF.